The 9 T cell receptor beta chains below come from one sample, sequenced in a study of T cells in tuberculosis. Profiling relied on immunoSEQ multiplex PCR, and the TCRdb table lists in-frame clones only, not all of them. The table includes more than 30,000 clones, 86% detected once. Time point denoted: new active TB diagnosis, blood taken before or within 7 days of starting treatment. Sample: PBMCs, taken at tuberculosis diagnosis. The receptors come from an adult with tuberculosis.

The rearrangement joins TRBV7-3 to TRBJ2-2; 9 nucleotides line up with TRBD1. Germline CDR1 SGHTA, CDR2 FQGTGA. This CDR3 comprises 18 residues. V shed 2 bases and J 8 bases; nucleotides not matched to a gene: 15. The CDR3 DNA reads TGTGCCAGCAGCTTACTTCAAGCGGGACAGGGCCCTGCTGGGGAGCTGTTTTTT. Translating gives CASSLLQAGQGPAGELFF.

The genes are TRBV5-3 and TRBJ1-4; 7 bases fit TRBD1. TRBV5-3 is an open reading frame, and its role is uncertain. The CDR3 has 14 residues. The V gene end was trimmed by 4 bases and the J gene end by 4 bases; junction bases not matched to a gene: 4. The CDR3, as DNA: TGTGCCAGAAGCCCCCGGGACAGTAATGAAAAACTGTTTTTT. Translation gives CARSPRDSNEKLFF.

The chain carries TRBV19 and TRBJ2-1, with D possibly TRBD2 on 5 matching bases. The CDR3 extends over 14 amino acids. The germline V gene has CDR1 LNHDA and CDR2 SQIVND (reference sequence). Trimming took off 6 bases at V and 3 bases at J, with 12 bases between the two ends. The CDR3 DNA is TGTGCCAGTAGACCTAGCAGCCTCTACAATGAGCAGTTCTTC. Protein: CASRPSSLYNEQFF.

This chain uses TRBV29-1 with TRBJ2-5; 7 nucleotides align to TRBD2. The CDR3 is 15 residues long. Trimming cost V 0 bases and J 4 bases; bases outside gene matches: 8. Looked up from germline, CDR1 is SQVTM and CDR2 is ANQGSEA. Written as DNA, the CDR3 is TGCAGCGTTGAAGATCGTAGCGGGTGGAGAGAGACCCAGTACTTC. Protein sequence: CSVEDRSGWRETQYF. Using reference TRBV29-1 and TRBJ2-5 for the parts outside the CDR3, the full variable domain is SAVISQKPSRDICQRGTSLTIQCQVDSQVTMMFWYRQQPGQSLTLIATANQGSEATYESGFVIDKFPISRPNLTFSTLTVSNMSPEDSSIYLCSVEDRSGWRETQYFGPGTRLLVL.

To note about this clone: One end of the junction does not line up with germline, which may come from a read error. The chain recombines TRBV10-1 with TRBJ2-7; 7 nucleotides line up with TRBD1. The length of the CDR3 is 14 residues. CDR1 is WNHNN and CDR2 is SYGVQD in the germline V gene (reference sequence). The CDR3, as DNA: TGCGCCAGCAGTGGAGGACAGGAGTCCTTCGAGCAGTACTTC. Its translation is CASSGGQESFEQYF.

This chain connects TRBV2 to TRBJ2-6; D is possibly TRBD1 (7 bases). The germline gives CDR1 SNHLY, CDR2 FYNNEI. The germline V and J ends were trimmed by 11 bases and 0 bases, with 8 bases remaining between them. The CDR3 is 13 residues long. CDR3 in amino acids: CAQGGSGANVLTF. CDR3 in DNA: TGTGCCCAGGGGGGCTCTGGGGCCAACGTCCTGACTTTC.

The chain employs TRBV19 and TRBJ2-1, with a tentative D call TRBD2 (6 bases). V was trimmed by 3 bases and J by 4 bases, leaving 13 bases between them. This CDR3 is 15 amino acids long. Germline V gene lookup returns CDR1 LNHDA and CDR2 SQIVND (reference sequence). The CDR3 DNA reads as TGTGCCAGTAGTATCTCGCGGGGTCCATACAATGAGCAGTTCTTC. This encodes CASSISRGPYNEQFF.

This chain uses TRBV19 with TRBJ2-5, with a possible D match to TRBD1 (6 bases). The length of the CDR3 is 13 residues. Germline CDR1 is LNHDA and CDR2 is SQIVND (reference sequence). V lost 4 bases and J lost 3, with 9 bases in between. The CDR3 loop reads CASSTNREETQYF. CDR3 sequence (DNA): TGTGCCAGTAGTACGAACAGGGAAGAGACCCAGTACTTC.

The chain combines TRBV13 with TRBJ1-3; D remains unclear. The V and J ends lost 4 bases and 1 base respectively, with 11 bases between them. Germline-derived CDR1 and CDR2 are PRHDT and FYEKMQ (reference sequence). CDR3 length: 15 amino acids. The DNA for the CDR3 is TGTGCCAGCAGCTGGGGAGGAAAATCTGGAAACACCATATATTTT. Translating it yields CASSWGGKSGNTIYF.